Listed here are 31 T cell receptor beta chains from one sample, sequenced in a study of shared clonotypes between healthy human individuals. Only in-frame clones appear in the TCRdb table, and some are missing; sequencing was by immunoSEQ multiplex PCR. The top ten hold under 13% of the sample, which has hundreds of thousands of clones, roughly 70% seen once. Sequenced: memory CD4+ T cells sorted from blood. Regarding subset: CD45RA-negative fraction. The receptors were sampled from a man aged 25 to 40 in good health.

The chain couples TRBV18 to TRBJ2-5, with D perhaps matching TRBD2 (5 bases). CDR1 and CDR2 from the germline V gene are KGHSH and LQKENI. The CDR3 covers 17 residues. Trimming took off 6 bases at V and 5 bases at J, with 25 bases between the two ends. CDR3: CASSPSGLPAPTETQYF. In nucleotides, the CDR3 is TGTGCCAGCTCCCCCTCCGGACTCCCGGCTCCAACGGAGACCCAGTACTTC.

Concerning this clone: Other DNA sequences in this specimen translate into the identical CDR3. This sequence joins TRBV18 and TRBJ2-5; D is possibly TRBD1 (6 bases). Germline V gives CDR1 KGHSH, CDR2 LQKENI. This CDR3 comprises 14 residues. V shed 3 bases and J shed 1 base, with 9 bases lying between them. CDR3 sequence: CASSPGTFQETQYF. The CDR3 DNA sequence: TGTGCCAGCTCACCCGGGACATTCCAAGAGACCCAGTACTTC.

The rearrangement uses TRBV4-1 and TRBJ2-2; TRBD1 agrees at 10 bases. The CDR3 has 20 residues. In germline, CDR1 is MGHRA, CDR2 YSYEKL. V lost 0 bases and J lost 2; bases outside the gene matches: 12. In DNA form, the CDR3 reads TGCGCCAGCAGCCAAGACCCCCCTTCCCGGGACAGGGGTAACACCGGGGAGCTGTTTTTT. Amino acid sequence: CASSQDPPSRDRGNTGELFF.

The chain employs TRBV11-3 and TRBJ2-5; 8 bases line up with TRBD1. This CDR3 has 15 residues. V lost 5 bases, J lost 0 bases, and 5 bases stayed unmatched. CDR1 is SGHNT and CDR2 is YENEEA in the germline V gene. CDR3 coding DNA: TGTGCCAGCAGCATCGGGACAGGACACCAAGAGACCCAGTACTTC. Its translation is CASSIGTGHQETQYF.

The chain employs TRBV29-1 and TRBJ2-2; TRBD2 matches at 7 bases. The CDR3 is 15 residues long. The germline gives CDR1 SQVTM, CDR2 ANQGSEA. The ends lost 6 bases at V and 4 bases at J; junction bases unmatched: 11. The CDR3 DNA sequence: TGCAGCGTCCTAGGCTTGGCGGGAGCCACCGGGGAGCTGTTTTTT. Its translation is CSVLGLAGATGELFF.

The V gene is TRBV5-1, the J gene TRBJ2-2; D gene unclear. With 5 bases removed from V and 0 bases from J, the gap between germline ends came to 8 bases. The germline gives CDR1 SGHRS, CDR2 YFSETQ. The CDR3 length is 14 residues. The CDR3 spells CASRSATNTGELFF. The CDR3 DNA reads TGCGCCAGCAGGTCAGCGACGAACACCGGGGAGCTGTTTTTT.

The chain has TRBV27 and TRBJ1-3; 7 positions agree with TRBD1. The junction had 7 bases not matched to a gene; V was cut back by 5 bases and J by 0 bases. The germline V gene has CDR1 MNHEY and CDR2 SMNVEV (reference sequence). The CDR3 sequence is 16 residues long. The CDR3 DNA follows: TGTGCCAGCAGTCCAGGACAGGCGTTCTCTGGAAACACCATATATTTT. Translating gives CASSPGQAFSGNTIYF.

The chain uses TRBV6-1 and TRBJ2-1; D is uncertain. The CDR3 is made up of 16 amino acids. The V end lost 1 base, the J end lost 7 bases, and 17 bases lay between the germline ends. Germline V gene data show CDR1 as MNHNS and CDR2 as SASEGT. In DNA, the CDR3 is TGTGCCAGCAGTGAAGAAGCTATTTCCTACCGTAATGAGCAGTTCTTC. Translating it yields CASSEEAISYRNEQFF.

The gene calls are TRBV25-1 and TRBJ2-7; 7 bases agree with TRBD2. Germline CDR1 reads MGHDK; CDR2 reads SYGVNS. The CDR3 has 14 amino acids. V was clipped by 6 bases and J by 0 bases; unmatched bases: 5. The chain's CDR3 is CASSRDYLSYEQYF. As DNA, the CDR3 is TGTGCCAGCAGCCGGGACTACCTCTCCTACGAGCAGTACTTC.

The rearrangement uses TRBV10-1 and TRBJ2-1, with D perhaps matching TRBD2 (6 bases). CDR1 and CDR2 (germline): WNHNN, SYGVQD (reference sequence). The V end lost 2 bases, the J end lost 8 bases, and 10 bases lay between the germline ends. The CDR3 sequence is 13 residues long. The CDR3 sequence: CASSEAGRDEQFF. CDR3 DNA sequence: TGCGCCAGCAGTGAGGCGGGAAGAGATGAGCAGTTCTTC.

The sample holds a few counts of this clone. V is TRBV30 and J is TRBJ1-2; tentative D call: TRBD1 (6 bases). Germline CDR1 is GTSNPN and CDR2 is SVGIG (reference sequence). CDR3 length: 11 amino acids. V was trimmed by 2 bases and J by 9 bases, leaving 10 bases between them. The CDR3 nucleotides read TGTGCCTGGAGTCACAGGGATCGCTACACCTTC. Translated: CAWSHRDRYTF.

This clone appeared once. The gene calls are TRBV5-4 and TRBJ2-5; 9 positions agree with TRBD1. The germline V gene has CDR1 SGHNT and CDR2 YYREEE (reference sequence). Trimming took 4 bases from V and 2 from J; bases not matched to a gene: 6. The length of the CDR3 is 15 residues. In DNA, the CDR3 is TGTGCCAGCAGCCGCAATGGACAGGGGCAAGAGACCCAGTACTTC. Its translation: CASSRNGQGQETQYF.

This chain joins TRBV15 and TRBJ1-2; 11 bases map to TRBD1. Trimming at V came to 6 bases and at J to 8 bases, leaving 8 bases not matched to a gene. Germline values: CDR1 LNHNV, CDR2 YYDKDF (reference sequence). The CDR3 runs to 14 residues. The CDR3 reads CATSGQGATGGYTF. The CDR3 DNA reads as TGTGCCACCAGTGGACAGGGGGCAACTGGCGGCTACACCTTC.

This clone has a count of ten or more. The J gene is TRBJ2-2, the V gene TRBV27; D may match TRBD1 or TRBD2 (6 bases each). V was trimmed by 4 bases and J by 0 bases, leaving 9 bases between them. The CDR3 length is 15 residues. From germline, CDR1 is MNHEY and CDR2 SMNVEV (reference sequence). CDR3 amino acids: CASSWGATNTGELFF. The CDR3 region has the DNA TGTGCCAGCAGTTGGGGGGCGACGAACACCGGGGAGCTGTTTTTT.

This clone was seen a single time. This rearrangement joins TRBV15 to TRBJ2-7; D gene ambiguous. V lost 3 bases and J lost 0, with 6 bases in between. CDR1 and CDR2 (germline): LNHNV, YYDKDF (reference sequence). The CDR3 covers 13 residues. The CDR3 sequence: CATSSTRSYEQYF. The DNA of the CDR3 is TGTGCCACCAGCAGCACACGCTCCTACGAGCAGTACTTC.

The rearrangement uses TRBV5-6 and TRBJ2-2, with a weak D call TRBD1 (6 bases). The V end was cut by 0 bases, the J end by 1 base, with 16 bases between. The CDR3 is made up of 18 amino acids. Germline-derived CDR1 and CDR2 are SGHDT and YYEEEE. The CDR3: CASSLVLRGPLNTGELFF. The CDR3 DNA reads TGTGCCAGCAGCTTGGTTCTCAGGGGACCTCTGAACACCGGGGAGCTGTTTTTT.

The chain's CDR3 is CASSLDPGGIRYEQYF. The CDR3 bases are TGTGCCAGCAGCTTAGATCCAGGGGGGATCAGATACGAGCAGTACTTC. The chain has TRBV11-2 and TRBJ2-7; D is possibly TRBD1 (7 bases). This CDR3 comprises 16 residues. The germline gives CDR1 SGHAT, CDR2 FQNNGV. With 0 bases removed from V and 4 bases from J, the gap between germline ends came to 16 bases.

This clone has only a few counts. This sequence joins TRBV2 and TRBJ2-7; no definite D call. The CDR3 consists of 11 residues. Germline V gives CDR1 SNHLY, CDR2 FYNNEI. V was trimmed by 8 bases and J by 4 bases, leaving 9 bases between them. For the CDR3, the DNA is TGTGCCAGCGGGGAAGATTACGAGCAGTACTTC. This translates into CASGEDYEQYF.

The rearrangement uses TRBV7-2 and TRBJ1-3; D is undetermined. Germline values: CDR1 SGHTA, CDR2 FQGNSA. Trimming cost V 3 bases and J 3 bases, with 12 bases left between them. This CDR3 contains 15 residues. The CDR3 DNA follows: TGTGCCAGCAGCTTGAGGGAACTAGGTGGAAACACCATATATTTT. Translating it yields CASSLRELGGNTIYF.

The CDR3 reads CASSLHRTSAYNEQFF. CDR3 DNA sequence: TGTGCCAGCAGCTTACATCGGACTAGCGCCTACAATGAGCAGTTCTTC. This chain joins TRBV7-9 and TRBJ2-1; 9 nucleotides align to TRBD2. The CDR3 is 16 amino acids. With V trimmed by 2 bases and J by 2 bases, 4 bases remained unmatched. CDR1 and CDR2 from the germline V gene are SEHNR and FQNEAQ (reference sequence).

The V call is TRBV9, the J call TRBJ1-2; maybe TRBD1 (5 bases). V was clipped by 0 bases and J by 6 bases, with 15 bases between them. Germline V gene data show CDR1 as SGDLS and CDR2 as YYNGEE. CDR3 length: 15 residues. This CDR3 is CASSVELRAEDGYTF. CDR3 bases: TGTGCCAGCAGCGTAGAACTCAGGGCGGAGGATGGCTACACCTTC.

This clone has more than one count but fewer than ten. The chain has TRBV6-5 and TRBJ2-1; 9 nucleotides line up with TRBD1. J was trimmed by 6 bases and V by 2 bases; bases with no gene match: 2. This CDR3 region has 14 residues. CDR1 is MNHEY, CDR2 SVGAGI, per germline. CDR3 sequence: CASSYRDRVNEQFF. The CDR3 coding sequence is TGTGCCAGCAGTTACCGGGACAGGGTCAATGAGCAGTTCTTC.

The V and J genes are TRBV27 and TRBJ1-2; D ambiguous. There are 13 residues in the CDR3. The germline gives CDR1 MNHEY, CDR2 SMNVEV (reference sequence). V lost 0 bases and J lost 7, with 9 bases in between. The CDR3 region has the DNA TGTGCCAGCAGTTTATCGTTGGATAGTGGCTACACCTTC. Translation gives CASSLSLDSGYTF.

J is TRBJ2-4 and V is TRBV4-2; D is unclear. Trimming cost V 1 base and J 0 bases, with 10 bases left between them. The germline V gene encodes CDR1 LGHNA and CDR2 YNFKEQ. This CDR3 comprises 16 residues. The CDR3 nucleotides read TGTGCCAGCAGCCAAGTCAGCGCGCTAGCCAAAAACATTCAGTACTTC. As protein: CASSQVSALAKNIQYF.

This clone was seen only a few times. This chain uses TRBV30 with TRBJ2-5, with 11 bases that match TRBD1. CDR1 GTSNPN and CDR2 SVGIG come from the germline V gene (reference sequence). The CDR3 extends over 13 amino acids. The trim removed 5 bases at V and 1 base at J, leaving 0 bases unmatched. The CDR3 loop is CAWGTGGQETQYF. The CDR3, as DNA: TGTGCCTGGGGGACAGGGGGCCAAGAGACCCAGTACTTC.

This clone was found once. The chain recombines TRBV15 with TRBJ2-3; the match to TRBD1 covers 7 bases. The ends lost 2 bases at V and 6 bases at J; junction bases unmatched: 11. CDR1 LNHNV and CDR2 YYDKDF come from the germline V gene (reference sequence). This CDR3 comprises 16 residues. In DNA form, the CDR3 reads TGTGCCACCAGCAGAAGGGATGTACAGGGGTTGGATACGCAGTATTTT. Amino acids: CATSRRDVQGLDTQYF.

As DNA, the CDR3 is TGTGCCAGCAGCCCAGGACGGGACTTCTATGGCTACACCTTC. Residues: CASSPGRDFYGYTF. The chain couples TRBV5-5 to TRBJ1-2; a weak D match, TRBD1 (5 bases). Trimming removed 4 bases at V and 4 bases at J, with 14 bases between. Per the germline V gene, CDR1 is SGHKS and CDR2 is YYEKEE (reference sequence). The CDR3 is 14 residues long.

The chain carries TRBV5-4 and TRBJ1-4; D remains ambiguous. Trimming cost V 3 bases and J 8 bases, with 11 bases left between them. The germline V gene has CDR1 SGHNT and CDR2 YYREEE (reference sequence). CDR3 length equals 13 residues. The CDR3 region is CASSSERGEKLFF. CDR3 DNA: TGTGCCAGCAGCTCGGAGCGAGGAGAAAAACTGTTTTTT.

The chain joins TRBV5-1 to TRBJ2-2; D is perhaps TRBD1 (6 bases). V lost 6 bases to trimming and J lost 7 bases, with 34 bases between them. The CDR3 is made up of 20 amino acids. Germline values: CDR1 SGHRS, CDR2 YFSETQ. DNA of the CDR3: TGCGCCAGCACATCCCCAGGGGCAGGGAAGCGCCTAGAGGGGAACGGGGAGCTGTTTTTT. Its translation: CASTSPGAGKRLEGNGELFF.

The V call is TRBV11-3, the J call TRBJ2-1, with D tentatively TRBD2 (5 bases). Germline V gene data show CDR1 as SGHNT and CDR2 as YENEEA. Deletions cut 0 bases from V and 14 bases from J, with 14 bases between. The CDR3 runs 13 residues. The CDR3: CASSLESRASKFF. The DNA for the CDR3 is TGTGCCAGCAGCTTAGAGAGTCGAGCTAGCAAGTTCTTC.

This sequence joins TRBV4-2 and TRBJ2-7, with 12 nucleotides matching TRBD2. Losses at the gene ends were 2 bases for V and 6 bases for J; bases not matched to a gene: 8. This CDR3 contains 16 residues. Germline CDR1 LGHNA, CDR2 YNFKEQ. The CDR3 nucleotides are TGTGCCAGCAGCCAAACTCCGACTAGCGGGAGTATCGAGCAGTACTTC. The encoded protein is CASSQTPTSGSIEQYF.